This TCR beta chain was captured in a study of blood T cell repertoires in COVID-19. Study-level information: Researchers got acute and convalescent COVID-19 samples from the United States, Italy and Spain.

The protocol was immunoSEQ multiplex PCR, while the TCRdb copy is restricted to in-frame clones and leaves out a portion. In the table there are tens of thousands of clones, 85% to 90% of which are singletons. In the case of this clone: A read error may account for a junction end that differs from germline.

Germline values: CDR1 LGHNA, CDR2 YSLEER. The CDR3 contains 13 residues. The sequence derives from a man in his sixties with active or convalescent COVID-19. Material for sequencing was peripheral blood. The genes are TRBV4-3 and TRBJ1-2; D not certain. The CDR3 nucleotides are TGCGCCAGCAGCCAAGATAGATTGGCGGCCTTCTCCTTC. Translated: CASSQDRLAAFSF.